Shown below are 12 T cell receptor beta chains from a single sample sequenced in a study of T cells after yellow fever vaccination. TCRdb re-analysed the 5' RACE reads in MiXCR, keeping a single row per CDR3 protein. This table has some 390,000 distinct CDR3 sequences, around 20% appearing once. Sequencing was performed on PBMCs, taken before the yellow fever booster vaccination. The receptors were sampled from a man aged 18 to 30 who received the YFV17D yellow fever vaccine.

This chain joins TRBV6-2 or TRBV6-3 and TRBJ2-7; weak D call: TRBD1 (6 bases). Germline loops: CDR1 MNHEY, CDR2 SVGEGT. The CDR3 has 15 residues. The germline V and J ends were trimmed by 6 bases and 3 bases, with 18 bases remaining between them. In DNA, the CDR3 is TGTGCCAGCAGAGGGGGTTTCCGAGGGGACTACGAGCAGTACTTC. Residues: CASRGGFRGDYEQYF.

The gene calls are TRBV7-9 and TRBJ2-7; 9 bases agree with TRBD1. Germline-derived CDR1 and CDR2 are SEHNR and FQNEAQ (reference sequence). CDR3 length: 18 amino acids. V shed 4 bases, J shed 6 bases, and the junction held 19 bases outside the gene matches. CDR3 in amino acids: CASSSLQSPGQGTGEQYV. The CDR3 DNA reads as TGTGCCAGCAGCTCCTTACAATCCCCGGGACAGGGAACGGGCGAGCAGTACGTC.

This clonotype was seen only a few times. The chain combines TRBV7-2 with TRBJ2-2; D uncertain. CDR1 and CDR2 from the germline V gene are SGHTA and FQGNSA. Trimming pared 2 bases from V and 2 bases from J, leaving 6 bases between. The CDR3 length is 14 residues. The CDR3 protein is CASSLFRNTGELFF. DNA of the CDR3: TGTGCCAGCAGCTTATTCCGCAACACCGGGGAGCTGTTTTTT.

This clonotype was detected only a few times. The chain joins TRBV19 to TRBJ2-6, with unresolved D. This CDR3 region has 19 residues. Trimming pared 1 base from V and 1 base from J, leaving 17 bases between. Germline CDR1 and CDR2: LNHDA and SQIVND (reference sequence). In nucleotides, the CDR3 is TGTGCCAGTAGTATAGGCCCGGCCCGAGGCCAATCTGGGGCCAACGTCCTGACTTTC. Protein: CASSIGPARGQSGANVLTF.

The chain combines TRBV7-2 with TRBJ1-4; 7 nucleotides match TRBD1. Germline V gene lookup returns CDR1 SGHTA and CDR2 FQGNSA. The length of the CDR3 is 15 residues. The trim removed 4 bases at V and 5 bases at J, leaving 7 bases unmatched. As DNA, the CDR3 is TGTGCCAGCAGCTATTTCGACAGGGCGAATGAAAAACTGTTTTTT. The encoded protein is CASSYFDRANEKLFF.

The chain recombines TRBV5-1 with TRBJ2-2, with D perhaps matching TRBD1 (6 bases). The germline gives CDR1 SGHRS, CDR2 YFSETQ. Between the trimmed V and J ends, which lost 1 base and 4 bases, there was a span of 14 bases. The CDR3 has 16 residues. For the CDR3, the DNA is TGCGCCAGCAGCTTGCGTGCAGGGGTTACCACCGGGGAGCTGTTTTTT. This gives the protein CASSLRAGVTTGELFF.

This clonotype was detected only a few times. The DNA for the CDR3 is TGCGCCAGCAGCCTCACGGGGCACGAGCAGTACTTC. Translated: CASSLTGHEQYF. The chain uses TRBV5-1 and TRBJ2-7; perhaps D is TRBD1 or TRBD2 (5 bases each). There are 12 residues in the CDR3. From germline, CDR1 is SGHRS and CDR2 YFSETQ. Trimming took off 4 bases at V and 5 bases at J, with 10 bases between the two ends.

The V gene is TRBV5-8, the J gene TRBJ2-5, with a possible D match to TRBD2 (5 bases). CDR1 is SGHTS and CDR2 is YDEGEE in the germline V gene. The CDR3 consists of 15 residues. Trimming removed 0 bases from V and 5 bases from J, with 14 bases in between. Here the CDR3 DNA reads TGTGCCAGCAGCTTGGTAGCGCCGTTCGGGGAGACCCAGTACTTC. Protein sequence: CASSLVAPFGETQYF.

In nucleotides, the CDR3 is TGCAGTGCTAGCCGAGACTCGAACACTGAAGCTTTCTTT. Amino acid sequence: CSASRDSNTEAFF. The gene calls are TRBV20-1 and TRBJ1-1; D is undetermined. V lost 3 bases to trimming and J lost 1 base, with 9 bases between them. The CDR3 runs 13 residues. Germline V CDR1 and CDR2: DFQATT, SNEGSKA (reference sequence).

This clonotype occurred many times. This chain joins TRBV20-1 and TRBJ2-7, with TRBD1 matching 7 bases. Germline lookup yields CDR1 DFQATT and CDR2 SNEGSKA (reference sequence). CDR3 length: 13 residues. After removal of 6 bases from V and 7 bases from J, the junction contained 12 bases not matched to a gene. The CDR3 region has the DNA TGCAGTGCCAGACCACGGCCAGGGGGTGAGCAGTACTTC. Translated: CSARPRPGGEQYF.

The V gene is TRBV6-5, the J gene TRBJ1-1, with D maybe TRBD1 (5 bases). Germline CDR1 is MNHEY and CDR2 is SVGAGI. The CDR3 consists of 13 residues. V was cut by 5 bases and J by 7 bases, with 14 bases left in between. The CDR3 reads CASSAGNQDEAFF. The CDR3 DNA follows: TGTGCCAGCAGTGCAGGGAATCAGGATGAAGCTTTCTTT.

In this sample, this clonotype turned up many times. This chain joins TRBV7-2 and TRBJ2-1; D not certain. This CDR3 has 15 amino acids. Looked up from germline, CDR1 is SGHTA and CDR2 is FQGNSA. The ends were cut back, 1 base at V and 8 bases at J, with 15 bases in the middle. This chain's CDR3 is CASSLDLVRSYEQFF. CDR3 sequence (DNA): TGTGCCAGCAGCTTAGATTTAGTACGAAGCTATGAGCAGTTCTTC.